This is a list of T cell receptor beta chains from one sample in a study of cytomegalovirus exposure and HLA in healthy donors. TCRdb's table, derived via immunoSEQ multiplex PCR, lists solely in-frame clones and lacks some. The sample includes roughly 120,000 clones, roughly three quarters of them seen just once. The sample consisted of PBMCs. These receptors were taken from a young man in good health and CMV-seropositive. Each CDR3 is given with its conserved first and last residue. A D gene is named only where the DNA matches it firmly. Clone size is shown for a subset of rows, as once, few, many or a class of expanded clone.

j_call	v_call	clone_size	d_call	cdr3_aa	cdr3_nt
TRBJ2-3	TRBV19	-	TRBD2	CASSTAGRTDTQYF	TGTGCCAGTAGTACAGCGGGACGCACAGATACGCAGTATTTT
TRBJ2-7	TRBV6-5	-	TRBD1	CASSYPGQGNYEQYF	TGTGCCAGCAGTTACCCGGGACAGGGGAATTACGAGCAGTACTTC
TRBJ2-7	TRBV19	-	TRBD1	CASSGGRDRRSYEQYF	TGTGCCAGTAGTGGAGGCCGGGACAGGAGATCCTACGAGCAGTACTTC
TRBJ2-3	TRBV9	few	TRBD2	CASSVVSGGAEDTQYF	TGTGCCAGCAGCGTAGTAAGCGGGGGGGCGGAAGATACGCAGTATTTT
TRBJ2-1	TRBV13	-	TRBD2	CASSRGLAGARNEQFF	TGTGCCAGCAGCAGGGGACTAGCGGGAGCGAGGAATGAGCAGTTCTTC
TRBJ2-3	TRBV5-1	few	-	CASSPTGTDADTQYF	TGCGCCAGCAGCCCCACAGGGACCGACGCAGATACGCAGTATTTT
TRBJ1-1	TRBV6-5	few	-	CASNRNSPNTEAFF	TGTGCCAGCAACCGTAACAGCCCGAACACTGAAGCTTTCTTT
TRBJ2-5	TRBV7-6	-	-	CASSLDPGVAKETQYF	TGTGCCAGCAGCTTAGACCCTGGGGTAGCGAAAGAGACCCAGTACTTC
TRBJ1-5	TRBV9	-	-	CASSVDAGNQPQHF	TGTGCCAGCAGCGTAGACGCAGGGAATCAGCCCCAGCATTTT
TRBJ2-3	TRBV10-3	-	TRBD1	CATSTGGNTDTQYF	TGTGCCACTTCGACAGGGGGTAACACAGATACGCAGTATTTT
TRBJ1-5	TRBV10-1	-	TRBD1	CASPDRGYSNQPQHF	TGCGCCAGCCCAGACAGGGGATATAGCAATCAGCCCCAGCATTTT
TRBJ1-1	TRBV7-9	-	-	CASSWTMYTEAFF	TGTGCCAGCAGCTGGACAATGTACACTGAAGCTTTCTTT
TRBJ2-7	TRBV19	-	-	CASSIKGATGEQYF	TGTGCCAGTAGTATAAAAGGAGCGACGGGGGAGCAGTACTTC
TRBJ1-6	TRBV27	-	-	CASSSRGGNSPLHF	TGTGCCAGCAGTTCTAGGGGAGGTAATTCACCCCTCCACTTT
TRBJ1-5	TRBV7-9	-	-	CASSRTGNQPQHF	TGTGCCAGCAGTCGTACAGGGAATCAGCCCCAGCATTTT
TRBJ2-1	TRBV10-2	-	TRBD2	CASNPSLAADEQFF	TGCGCCAGCAACCCATCCCTAGCGGCGGATGAGCAGTTCTTC
TRBJ2-5	TRBV9	-	TRBD2	CASSPTSGSGQETQYF	TGTGCCAGCAGCCCGACTAGCGGGAGTGGTCAAGAGACCCAGTACTTC
TRBJ1-6	TRBV11-2	-	TRBD1	CASSPQGTYNSPLHF	TGTGCCAGCAGCCCACAGGGGACCTATAATTCACCCCTCCACTTT
TRBJ2-3	TRBV4-3	-	-	CASSQETGVPDTQYF	TGCGCCAGCAGCCAAGAAACAGGAGTTCCAGATACGCAGTATTTT
TRBJ2-2	TRBV5-1	-	-	CASRAGTRAEGELFF	TGCGCCAGCAGAGCTGGGACAAGGGCCGAGGGGGAGCTGTTTTTT
TRBJ1-5	TRBV30	-	TRBD1	CAWSTGQGGQPQHF	TGTGCCTGGAGTACGGGACAGGGAGGCCAGCCCCAGCATTTT
TRBJ1-4	TRBV29-1	-	-	CSVEPVATNEKLFF	TGCAGCGTTGAACCGGTTGCAACTAATGAAAAACTGTTTTTT
TRBJ1-2	TRBV4-2	-	TRBD1	CASSQDTGGYFGYTF	TGTGCCAGCAGCCAAGATACAGGGGGGTATTTCGGCTACACCTTC
TRBJ2-1	TRBV13	-	TRBD2	CASTLGGGLSSYNEQFF	TGTGCCAGCACCCTTGGCGGGGGGCTAAGCTCCTACAATGAGCAGTTCTTC
TRBJ2-1	TRBV28	-	TRBD1	CASSKTGNYNEQFF	TGTGCCAGCAGTAAGACAGGGAATTACAATGAGCAGTTCTTC
TRBJ1-2	TRBV7-2	-	-	CASSLGGANYGYTF	TGTGCCAGCAGCTTAGGGGGGGCTAACTATGGCTACACCTTC
TRBJ1-3	TRBV6-1	-	TRBD1	CASSLGTAGNTIYF	TGTGCCAGCAGCCTTGGGACAGCTGGAAACACCATATATTTT
TRBJ1-5	TRBV2	-	-	CASSELPGQPQHF	TGTGCCAGCAGTGAACTCCCAGGCCAGCCCCAGCATTTT
TRBJ2-5	TRBV5-1	-	-	CASRSGTEETQYF	TGCGCCAGCAGGTCCGGGACTGAAGAGACCCAGTACTTC
TRBJ1-1	TRBV6-6	-	-	CASRGRGAAEAFF	TGTGCCAGCAGGGGACGGGGGGCAGCTGAAGCTTTCTTT
TRBJ2-2	TRBV2	few	TRBD2	CASSEWGGVTGELFF	TGTGCCAGCAGTGAATGGGGGGGTGTCACCGGGGAGCTGTTTTTT
TRBJ2-7	TRBV6-5	-	TRBD1	CASRNTGAHEQYF	TGTGCCAGCAGAAACACAGGGGCCCACGAGCAGTACTTC
TRBJ2-1	TRBV10-2	-	TRBD2	CASVSGVNSYNEQFF	TGCGCCAGCGTTAGCGGGGTTAACTCCTACAATGAGCAGTTCTTC
TRBJ2-6	TRBV6-5	-	-	CASSSRLSSGANVLTF	TGTGCCAGCAGTTCCAGACTGAGCTCTGGGGCCAACGTCCTGACTTTC
TRBJ1-3	TRBV5-1	-	TRBD1	CASSWTGFSGNTIYF	TGCGCCAGCAGCTGGACAGGTTTTTCTGGAAACACCATATATTTT
TRBJ1-1	TRBV7-3	-	-	CASSLIGVNTEAFF	TGTGCCAGCAGCTTAATAGGGGTGAACACTGAAGCTTTCTTT
TRBJ2-3	TRBV18	-	-	CASSPEMVSDTQYF	TGTGCCAGCTCACCGGAGATGGTATCAGATACGCAGTATTTT